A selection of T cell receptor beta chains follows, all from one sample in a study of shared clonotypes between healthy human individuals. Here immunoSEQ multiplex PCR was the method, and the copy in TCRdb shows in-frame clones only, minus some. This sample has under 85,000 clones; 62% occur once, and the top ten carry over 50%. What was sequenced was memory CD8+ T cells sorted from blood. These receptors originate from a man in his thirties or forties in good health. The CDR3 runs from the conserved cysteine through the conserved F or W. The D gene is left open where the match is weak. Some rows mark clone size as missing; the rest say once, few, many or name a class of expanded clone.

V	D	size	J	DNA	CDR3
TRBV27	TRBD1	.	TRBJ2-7	TGTGCCAGCAGTTCCCTCGGACAGGGACTTTTGTACGAGCAGTACTTC	CASSSLGQGLLYEQYF
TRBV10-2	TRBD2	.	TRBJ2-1	TGCGCCGCTCACCCGCTAGCGGGAGGCAATGAGCAGTTCTTC	CAAHPLAGGNEQFF
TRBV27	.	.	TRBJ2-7	TGTGCCAGCAGTTTCTCTGCTCCAGTAGCGCCCGAGCAGTACTTC	CASSFSAPVAPEQYF
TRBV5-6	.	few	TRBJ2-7	TGTGCCAGCAGCCCCGACAGTCGCGAGCAGTACTTC	CASSPDSREQYF
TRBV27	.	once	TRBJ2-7	TGTGCCAGCAGTTTAGGACCCCTATACGAGCAGTACTTC	CASSLGPLYEQYF
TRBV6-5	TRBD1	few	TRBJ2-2	TGTGCCAGCAGTCACGGGACAGCAAACACCGGGGAGCTGTTTTTT	CASSHGTANTGELFF
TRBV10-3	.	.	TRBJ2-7	TGTGCCAAAAGAATACGGGACACAACCTACGAGCAGTACTTC	CAKRIRDTTYEQYF
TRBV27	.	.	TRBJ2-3	TGTGCCAGCAGTTTCCACCCTTCCACAGATACGCAGTATTTT	CASSFHPSTDTQYF
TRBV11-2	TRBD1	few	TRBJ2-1	TGTGCCAGCAGTTCCGATCGGGACAGGGGGCCAAATGAGCAGTTCTTC	CASSSDRDRGPNEQFF
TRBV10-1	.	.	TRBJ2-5	TGCGCCAGCAGTGACCCGAAGAAAGAGACCCAGTACTTC	CASSDPKKETQYF
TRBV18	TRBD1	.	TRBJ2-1	TGTGCCAGCTCACCCGGGACAGGGATGTACAATGAGCAGTTCTTC	CASSPGTGMYNEQFF
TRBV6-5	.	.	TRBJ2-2	TGTGCCAGCAGTAGCACCGGGGAGCTGTTTTTT	CASSSTGELFF
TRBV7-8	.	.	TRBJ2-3	TGTGCCAGCAGCACCTCCCGGGGCGCGGATACGCAGTATTTT	CASSTSRGADTQYF
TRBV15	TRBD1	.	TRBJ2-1	TGTGCCACCAGCAGAGCCGGGACAGGGGCGAATGAGCAGTTCTTC	CATSRAGTGANEQFF
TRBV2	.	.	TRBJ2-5	TGTGCCAGCAGTGAGTTGACAGCGCAAGAGACCCAGTACTTC	CASSELTAQETQYF
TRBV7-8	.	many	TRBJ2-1	TGTGCCAGCAGCTTATGGGCATCCTACAATGAGCAGTTCTTC	CASSLWASYNEQFF
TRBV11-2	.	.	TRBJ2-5	TGTGCCAGCAGCTTTTTAAGCCGAGGCGGGCAAGAGACCCAGTACTTC	CASSFLSRGGQETQYF
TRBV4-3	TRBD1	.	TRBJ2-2	TGCGCCAGCAGCCAAGATTTCCCGGGACAGGGGTGGACCGGGGAGCTGTTTTTT	CASSQDFPGQGWTGELFF
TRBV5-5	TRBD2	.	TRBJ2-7	TGTGCCAGCAGCGGGGCTAGCGGGGCCTACGAGCAGTACTTC	CASSGASGAYEQYF
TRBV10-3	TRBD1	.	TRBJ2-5	TGTGCCATCAGTGAATCAGGACAGGGCAAAGAGACCCAGTACTTC	CAISESGQGKETQYF
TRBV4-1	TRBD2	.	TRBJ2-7	TGCGCCAGCAGCCGGACTAGCGGCTCCAACGAGCAGTACTTC	CASSRTSGSNEQYF
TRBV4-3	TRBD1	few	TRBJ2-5	TGCGCCAGCAGCCAAGATTTAACGGGGACAGGGAAATCCGAGACCCAGTACTTC	CASSQDLTGTGKSETQYF
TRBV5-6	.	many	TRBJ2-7	TGTGCCAGCAGCTTGGGTGGGGACTTCTACGAGCAGTACTTC	CASSLGGDFYEQYF
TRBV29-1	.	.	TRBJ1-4	TGCAGCGTCCATCAATCCGGGACCTATATTTTT	CSVHQSGTYIF
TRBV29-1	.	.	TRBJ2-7	TGCAGCGTTGAATTGGGGACGGAGACCTACGAGCAGTACTTC	CSVELGTETYEQYF
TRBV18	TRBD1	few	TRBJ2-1	TGTGCCAGCTCACCTACCAGACAGGGGGCCTACAATGAGCAGTTCTTC	CASSPTRQGAYNEQFF
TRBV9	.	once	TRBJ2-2	TGTGCCAGCAGCGTAGCGGTGGCAGGGGAGCTGTTTTTT	CASSVAVAGELFF
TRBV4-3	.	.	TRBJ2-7	TGCGCCAGCAGCCAAGATTTGTGGGGCTACGAGCAGTACTTC	CASSQDLWGYEQYF
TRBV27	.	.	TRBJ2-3	TGTGCCAGCAGCCGCCTGGCCCCCGTCACAGATACGCAGTATTTT	CASSRLAPVTDTQYF
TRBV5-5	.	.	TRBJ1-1	TGTGCCAGCAGTCTGACAGGACACGACACTGAAGCTTTCTTT	CASSLTGHDTEAFF
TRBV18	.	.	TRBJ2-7	TGTGCCAGCTCACCAGGGACGGGTGAGCAGTACTTC	CASSPGTGEQYF
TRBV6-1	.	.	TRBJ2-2	TGTGCCAAAGAGGACCCGAACACCGGGGAGCTGTTTTTT	CAKEDPNTGELFF
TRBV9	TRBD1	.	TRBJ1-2	TGTGCCAGCAGCGCCGAAACAGGGGTGGGTGGCTACACCTTC	CASSAETGVGGYTF
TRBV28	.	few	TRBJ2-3	TGTGCCAGCAGTACACACCCCGTTGATACGCAGTATTTT	CASSTHPVDTQYF
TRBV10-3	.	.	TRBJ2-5	TGTGCCACCTACGACCCTCTTGGCGGACAAGAGACCCAGTACTTC	CATYDPLGGQETQYF
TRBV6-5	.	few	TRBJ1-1	TGTGCCGCCGTGGGAGATGAAGCTTTCTTT	CAAVGDEAFF
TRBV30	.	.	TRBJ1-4	TGTGCCTGGAGCGGCCTTTTGCAGGCGGGTGAAAAACTGTTTTTT	CAWSGLLQAGEKLFF
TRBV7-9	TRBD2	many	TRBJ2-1	TGTGCCAGCAGTTTTCCGACTAGCGGGAGCGATGAGCAGTTCTTC	CASSFPTSGSDEQFF
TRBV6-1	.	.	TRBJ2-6	TGTGCCAGCAGTGAAGCGACCTCTGGGGCCAACGTCCTGACTTTC	CASSEATSGANVLTF